Listed below are T cell receptor beta chains from one sample, sequenced in a study of OX40 agonist ivuxolimab in advanced cancers. Profiled with immunoSEQ multiplex PCR; TCRdb holds only in-frame clones, not every one. The sample yields approximately 7,200 clones, about 76% seen once. Sample: CD4+ or CD8+ T cells sorted from blood, taken in a trial of the OX40 agonist ivuxolimab. These receptor sequences come from an adult with an advanced solid tumor such as melanoma, head and neck, liver or kidney cancer. Each CDR3 is given with its conserved first and last residue. The order of the fields is CDR3 length, J gene, clone size, V gene, D gene, CDR3 protein, CDR3 DNA. The D gene is left open where the match is weak. Rows may omit the clone size; those that give it use once, few, many or a size class.

CDR3 length: 12
J gene: TRBJ2-7
clone size: .
V gene: TRBV29-1
D gene: .
CDR3 protein: CSVDSGSYEQYF
CDR3 DNA: TGCAGCGTTGACTCTGGTTCCTACGAGCAGTACTTC

CDR3 length: 14
J gene: TRBJ2-7
clone size: .
V gene: TRBV2
D gene: TRBD2
CDR3 protein: CASSETSGIYEQYF
CDR3 DNA: TGTGCCAGCAGTGAAACTAGCGGGATCTACGAGCAGTACTTC

CDR3 length: 15
J gene: TRBJ1-1
clone size: .
V gene: TRBV4-3
D gene: .
CDR3 protein: CASSQESSGGLRAFF
CDR3 DNA: TGCGCCAGCAGCCAAGAAAGCAGTGGGGGATTAAGAGCTTTCTTT

CDR3 length: 18
J gene: TRBJ2-7
clone size: .
V gene: TRBV14
D gene: .
CDR3 protein: CASSHAGRAWGSGDEQYF
CDR3 DNA: TGTGCCAGCAGCCATGCAGGGCGCGCATGGGGTTCTGGGGACGAGCAGTACTTC

CDR3 length: 14
J gene: TRBJ2-5
clone size: .
V gene: TRBV27
D gene: .
CDR3 protein: CASSWDSGGKTQYF
CDR3 DNA: TGTGCCAGCTCTTGGGACAGTGGGGGGAAGACCCAGTACTTC

CDR3 length: 15
J gene: TRBJ2-7
clone size: .
V gene: TRBV10-3
D gene: .
CDR3 protein: CAISELQGTNYEQYF
CDR3 DNA: TGTGCCATCAGTGAGTTGCAGGGAACGAACTACGAGCAGTACTTC

CDR3 length: 15
J gene: TRBJ2-7
clone size: .
V gene: TRBV5-4
D gene: TRBD2
CDR3 protein: CASSPMTVSGGEQYF
CDR3 DNA: TGTGCCAGCAGCCCCATGACCGTCTCGGGGGGCGAGCAGTACTTC

CDR3 length: 14
J gene: TRBJ2-7
clone size: .
V gene: TRBV7-8
D gene: TRBD1
CDR3 protein: CASSLGTGRYEQYF
CDR3 DNA: TGTGCCAGCAGCTTAGGGACAGGGCGCTACGAGCAGTACTTC

CDR3 length: 14
J gene: TRBJ2-7
clone size: .
V gene: TRBV2
D gene: TRBD1
CDR3 protein: CASRPRDRVYEQYF
CDR3 DNA: TGTGCCAGCAGACCCCGGGACAGGGTGTACGAGCAGTACTTC

CDR3 length: 14
J gene: TRBJ2-7
clone size: .
V gene: TRBV19
D gene: TRBD2
CDR3 protein: CASSGTSGFYEQYF
CDR3 DNA: TGTGCCAGTAGTGGGACTAGCGGGTTTTACGAGCAGTACTTC

CDR3 length: 12
J gene: TRBJ2-5
clone size: .
V gene: TRBV29-1
D gene: .
CDR3 protein: CSVVPVGETQYF
CDR3 DNA: TGCAGCGTTGTTCCGGTCGGAGAGACCCAGTACTTC

CDR3 length: 10
J gene: TRBJ1-1
clone size: few
V gene: TRBV6-5
D gene: .
CDR3 protein: CASGYTEAFF
CDR3 DNA: TGTGCCAGCGGATACACTGAAGCTTTCTTT

CDR3 length: 13
J gene: TRBJ2-2
clone size: .
V gene: TRBV9
D gene: .
CDR3 protein: CASSPGNTGELFF
CDR3 DNA: TGTGCCAGCAGCCCGGGGAATACCGGGGAGCTGTTTTTT

CDR3 length: 15
J gene: TRBJ2-3
clone size: once
V gene: TRBV5-6
D gene: TRBD2
CDR3 protein: CASSLGGSIVDTQYF
CDR3 DNA: TGTGCCAGCAGCTTGGGCGGGAGTATCGTAGATACGCAGTATTTT

CDR3 length: 14
J gene: TRBJ2-4
clone size: .
V gene: TRBV15
D gene: TRBD2
CDR3 protein: CATSNGAGGDIQYF
CDR3 DNA: TGTGCCACCAGCAACGGAGCTGGGGGGGACATTCAGTACTTC

CDR3 length: 17
J gene: TRBJ1-4
clone size: large
V gene: TRBV7-9
D gene: .
CDR3 protein: CASSLSSGGRTNEKLFF
CDR3 DNA: TGTGCCAGCAGCTTAAGTTCGGGGGGAAGGACTAATGAAAAACTGTTTTTT

CDR3 length: 15
J gene: TRBJ2-3
clone size: .
V gene: TRBV15
D gene: TRBD2
CDR3 protein: CATSAERGTTDTQYF
CDR3 DNA: TGTGCCACCAGCGCCGAGCGGGGGACCACAGATACGCAGTATTTT

CDR3 length: 12
J gene: TRBJ2-2
clone size: .
V gene: TRBV7-3
D gene: .
CDR3 protein: CASSLDTGELFF
CDR3 DNA: TGTGCCAGCAGCTTAGACACCGGGGAGCTGTTTTTT

CDR3 length: 14
J gene: TRBJ2-1
clone size: .
V gene: TRBV28
D gene: TRBD2
CDR3 protein: CASSSTGLENEQFF
CDR3 DNA: TGTGCCAGCAGTTCGACGGGACTAGAAAATGAGCAGTTCTTC

CDR3 length: 16
J gene: TRBJ2-5
clone size: .
V gene: TRBV5-6
D gene: TRBD1
CDR3 protein: CASSEETQGARETQYF
CDR3 DNA: TGTGCCAGCAGCGAAGAAACACAGGGGGCCCGGGAGACCCAGTACTTC

CDR3 length: 14
J gene: TRBJ2-7
clone size: .
V gene: TRBV7-6
D gene: TRBD1
CDR3 protein: CASSPGTGSYEQYF
CDR3 DNA: TGTGCCAGCAGCCCAGGGACAGGCTCCTACGAGCAGTACTTC

CDR3 length: 15
J gene: TRBJ2-1
clone size: .
V gene: TRBV4-3
D gene: TRBD2
CDR3 protein: CASSQAVGGAYEQFF
CDR3 DNA: TGCGCCAGCAGCCAAGCCGTCGGGGGGGCATATGAGCAGTTCTTC

CDR3 length: 11
J gene: TRBJ2-1
clone size: .
V gene: TRBV6-5
D gene: .
CDR3 protein: CASSYGNEQFF
CDR3 DNA: TGTGCCAGCAGTTACGGTAATGAGCAGTTCTTC

CDR3 length: 15
J gene: TRBJ2-1
clone size: .
V gene: TRBV4-1
D gene: .
CDR3 protein: CASSQDQAGNNEQFF
CDR3 DNA: TGCGCCAGCAGCCAAGATCAGGCGGGTAACAATGAGCAGTTCTTC

CDR3 length: 14
J gene: TRBJ2-1
clone size: .
V gene: TRBV14
D gene: .
CDR3 protein: CASSPRIRYNEQFF
CDR3 DNA: TGTGCCAGCAGCCCCCGGATCCGTTACAATGAGCAGTTCTTC

CDR3 length: 15
J gene: TRBJ1-4
clone size: .
V gene: TRBV29-1
D gene: TRBD1
CDR3 protein: CSVSSGTGAFEKLFF
CDR3 DNA: TGCAGCGTTAGCTCCGGGACAGGGGCGTTTGAAAAACTGTTTTTT

CDR3 length: 15
J gene: TRBJ1-5
clone size: .
V gene: TRBV5-1
D gene: .
CDR3 protein: CASSWSGRNDQPQHF
CDR3 DNA: TGCGCCAGCAGCTGGAGTGGACGGAACGATCAGCCCCAGCATTTT

CDR3 length: 15
J gene: TRBJ1-2
clone size: .
V gene: TRBV6-5
D gene: .
CDR3 protein: CASSYFETGNYGYTF
CDR3 DNA: TGTGCCAGCAGTTACTTTGAAACAGGCAACTATGGCTACACCTTC

CDR3 length: 13
J gene: TRBJ2-2
clone size: .
V gene: TRBV6-6
D gene: .
CDR3 protein: CASSYLPTGELFF
CDR3 DNA: TGTGCCAGCAGTTATTTACCGACCGGGGAGCTGTTTTTT

CDR3 length: 17
J gene: TRBJ2-2
clone size: .
V gene: TRBV7-9
D gene: .
CDR3 protein: CASSPPGLGLDTGELFF
CDR3 DNA: TGTGCCAGCAGCCCCCCGGGTCTGGGTCTTGACACCGGGGAGCTGTTTTTT

CDR3 length: 15
J gene: TRBJ2-1
clone size: .
V gene: TRBV7-9
D gene: .
CDR3 protein: CASSLKFGGYNEQFF
CDR3 DNA: TGTGCCAGCAGCTTAAAATTTGGCGGATACAATGAGCAGTTCTTC

CDR3 length: 15
J gene: TRBJ2-3
clone size: .
V gene: TRBV7-3
D gene: .
CDR3 protein: CASSLSIGPTDTQYF
CDR3 DNA: TGTGCCAGCAGCTTAAGTATCGGGCCCACAGATACGCAGTATTTT

CDR3 length: 13
J gene: TRBJ1-2
clone size: few
V gene: TRBV27
D gene: .
CDR3 protein: CASSLGGTYGYTF
CDR3 DNA: TGTGCCAGCAGTTTAGGAGGGACCTATGGCTACACCTTC

CDR3 length: 16
J gene: TRBJ2-2
clone size: .
V gene: TRBV7-9
D gene: TRBD1
CDR3 protein: CASSLPSDRDTGELFF
CDR3 DNA: TGTGCCAGCAGCTTACCTTCGGACAGGGACACCGGGGAGCTGTTTTTT

CDR3 length: 16
J gene: TRBJ2-7
clone size: .
V gene: TRBV7-3
D gene: TRBD1
CDR3 protein: CASSSGGQGLIYEQYF
CDR3 DNA: TGTGCCAGCAGCTCCGGGGGACAGGGTCTAATCTACGAGCAGTACTTC

CDR3 length: 13
J gene: TRBJ2-2
clone size: .
V gene: TRBV27
D gene: .
CDR3 protein: CASSLSGAGELFF
CDR3 DNA: TGTGCCAGCAGTTTATCCGGCGCCGGGGAGCTGTTTTTT

CDR3 length: 13
J gene: TRBJ1-2
clone size: .
V gene: TRBV6-6
D gene: .
CDR3 protein: CASSYGRLYGYTF
CDR3 DNA: TGTGCCAGCAGTTACGGGCGGCTTTATGGCTACACCTTC

CDR3 length: 14
J gene: TRBJ2-2
clone size: .
V gene: TRBV4-3
D gene: .
CDR3 protein: CASSQLGFTGELFF
CDR3 DNA: TGCGCCAGCAGCCAACTGGGTTTCACCGGGGAGCTGTTTTTT

CDR3 length: 14
J gene: TRBJ2-5
clone size: medium-sized
V gene: TRBV7-9
D gene: .
CDR3 protein: CASSPPGAGETQYF
CDR3 DNA: TGTGCCAGCAGCCCCCCCGGGGCTGGGGAGACCCAGTACTTC

CDR3 length: 13
J gene: TRBJ2-7
clone size: .
V gene: TRBV5-6
D gene: .
CDR3 protein: CASSPFHLYEQYF
CDR3 DNA: TGTGCCAGCAGCCCCTTCCATTTGTACGAGCAGTACTTC

CDR3 length: 15
J gene: TRBJ1-2
clone size: .
V gene: TRBV11-2
D gene: TRBD1
CDR3 protein: CASSPGTGGGYGYTF
CDR3 DNA: TGTGCCAGCAGCCCCGGGACAGGGGGAGGCTATGGCTACACCTTC

CDR3 length: 15
J gene: TRBJ2-3
clone size: .
V gene: TRBV4-1
D gene: .
CDR3 protein: CASSRGQLSWDTQYF
CDR3 DNA: TGCGCCAGCAGCCGAGGGCAGCTCAGTTGGGATACGCAGTATTTT

CDR3 length: 14
J gene: TRBJ1-2
clone size: .
V gene: TRBV7-2
D gene: TRBD1
CDR3 protein: CASSYIQGAGGYTF
CDR3 DNA: TGTGCCAGCAGCTATATACAGGGGGCGGGTGGCTACACCTTC

CDR3 length: 13
J gene: TRBJ2-7
clone size: large
V gene: TRBV7-9
D gene: .
CDR3 protein: CASREQELYEQYF
CDR3 DNA: TGTGCCTCTCGGGAACAGGAGCTCTACGAGCAGTACTTC

CDR3 length: 15
J gene: TRBJ2-2
clone size: few
V gene: TRBV19
D gene: TRBD2
CDR3 protein: CASSMTSGFTGELFF
CDR3 DNA: TGTGCCAGTAGTATGACTAGCGGGTTCACCGGGGAGCTGTTTTTT

CDR3 length: 14
J gene: TRBJ2-7
clone size: few
V gene: TRBV5-5
D gene: .
CDR3 protein: CASSFAGKTYEQYF
CDR3 DNA: TGTGCCAGCAGCTTTGCAGGGAAAACCTACGAGCAGTACTTC

CDR3 length: 14
J gene: TRBJ2-7
clone size: .
V gene: TRBV5-4
D gene: .
CDR3 protein: CASSPGDSSYEQYF
CDR3 DNA: TGTGCCAGCAGCCCCGGCGACAGCTCCTACGAGCAGTACTTC

CDR3 length: 15
J gene: TRBJ2-1
clone size: .
V gene: TRBV7-9
D gene: TRBD2
CDR3 protein: CASTRLGGRADEQFF
CDR3 DNA: TGTGCCAGCACCAGACTGGGCGGGAGGGCCGATGAGCAGTTCTTC

CDR3 length: 15
J gene: TRBJ2-2
clone size: once
V gene: TRBV10-1
D gene: TRBD1
CDR3 protein: CASSEWTGPAGELFF
CDR3 DNA: TGCGCCAGCAGTGAATGGACAGGGCCAGCCGGGGAGCTGTTTTTT

CDR3 length: 15
J gene: TRBJ2-1
clone size: .
V gene: TRBV28
D gene: TRBD2
CDR3 protein: CASSLKRVRGGEQFF
CDR3 DNA: TGTGCCAGCAGTTTAAAAAGGGTACGGGGGGGTGAGCAGTTCTTC

CDR3 length: 12
J gene: TRBJ2-2
clone size: once
V gene: TRBV5-1
D gene: .
CDR3 protein: CASSYNTGELFF
CDR3 DNA: TGCGCCAGCAGCTACAACACCGGGGAGCTGTTTTTT

CDR3 length: 21
J gene: TRBJ2-5
clone size: .
V gene: TRBV29-1
D gene: TRBD2
CDR3 protein: CSARLWGGLEARAGDQETQYF
CDR3 DNA: TGCAGCGCCCGACTGTGGGGCGGCCTTGAAGCGCGAGCGGGGGACCAAGAGACCCAGTACTTC